One sample yielded the 15 T cell receptor beta chains listed below, sequenced in a study of beta chain features in type 1 diabetes. Study results and limitations: For Type 1 diabetes patients, all four CD4+ subsets carried TCRB CDR3s that were moderately but significantly shorter.

Every isolated RNA sample was fully reverse transcribed, so sequencing captured expressed TCRB transcripts. The protocol was immunoSEQ multiplex PCR, while the TCRdb copy is restricted to in-frame clones and leaves out a portion. Among 330,000 or so clones listed, 10% to 15% were seen once. These receptors' antigens are unknown. The material sequenced was naive CD4+ T cells from blood. The receptor set was obtained from a woman aged 18-30 years with type 1 diabetes.

This clone showed up just a few times. The chain employs TRBV9 and TRBJ2-1; D gene unclear. Germline V gives CDR1 SGDLS, CDR2 YYNGEE. CDR3 length: 14 residues. Trimming took 3 bases from V and 2 from J, leaving 9 bases between them. CDR3 residues: CASSAASAYNEQFF. The CDR3 region has the DNA TGTGCCAGCAGCGCCGCATCGGCCTACAATGAGCAGTTCTTC.

This clone was detected a few times. This chain uses TRBV5-4 with TRBJ2-3; TRBD2 might be the D (5 bases). With 2 bases removed from V and 4 bases from J, the gap between germline ends came to 11 bases. Germline lookup yields CDR1 SGHNT and CDR2 YYREEE (reference sequence). The CDR3 contains 14 residues. DNA of the CDR3: TGTGCCAGCAGCTTACATACTAGACCAGATACGCAGTATTTT. Translated, it gives CASSLHTRPDTQYF.

This clone was seen more than once but under ten times. This chain links TRBV9 with TRBJ2-3; 12 bases map to TRBD2. Losses at the gene ends were 3 bases for V and 5 bases for J; bases not matched to a gene: 10. Germline CDR1 is SGDLS and CDR2 is YYNGEE. The CDR3 is made up of 17 amino acids. The CDR3 sequence: CASSAPTSGGSVDTQYF. DNA of the CDR3: TGTGCCAGCAGCGCACCGACTAGCGGGGGTTCAGTAGATACGCAGTATTTT.

This clone was picked up a small number of times. The CDR3 coding sequence is TGTGCCAGTACCGGATTGACAGGGGGATTGGGACAGCCCCAGCATTTT. It translates to CASTGLTGGLGQPQHF. V and J are TRBV19 and TRBJ1-5; 9 bases match TRBD1. V shed 7 bases, J shed 7 bases, and the junction held 14 bases outside the gene matches. Germline V CDR1 and CDR2: LNHDA, SQIVND (reference sequence). CDR3 length: 16 amino acids.

This clone has more than one count but fewer than ten. The V and J genes are TRBV4-3 and TRBJ2-2; tentatively, D is TRBD1 (5 bases). CDR3 length: 17 amino acids. Trimming took 5 bases from V and 2 from J, leaving 18 bases between them. Looked up from germline, CDR1 is LGHNA and CDR2 is YSLEER. CDR3 in amino acids: CASSYGRQTLNTGELFF. The CDR3 DNA follows: TGCGCCAGCAGCTACGGGCGACAGACATTAAACACCGGGGAGCTGTTTTTT.

CDR3 bases: TGTGCCAGCAGCTTAGTGCGGATCTCCTACAATGAGCAGTTCTTC. Translating it yields CASSLVRISYNEQFF. The chain couples TRBV7-8 to TRBJ2-1; no reliable D call. CDR3 length equals 15 residues. CDR1 is SGHVS, CDR2 FQNEAQ, per germline. V lost 1 base and J lost 0, with 7 bases in between.

This clone was counted a few times. The chain uses TRBV30 and TRBJ1-2; TRBD1 matches at 9 bases. The CDR3 length is 16 residues. The V segment lost 1 base and the J segment 2 bases; nucleotides outside the gene matches: 8. The germline V gene has CDR1 GTSNPN and CDR2 SVGIG (reference sequence). The CDR3 sequence is CAWSDPGQGNNYGYTF. As DNA, the CDR3 is TGTGCCTGGAGTGATCCGGGACAGGGTAACAACTATGGCTACACCTTC.

A few counts support this clone. CDR3 sequence reads: CASSADRDKPSSYNEQFF. DNA for the CDR3: TGTGCCAGCAGTGCGGACAGGGATAAACCGAGCTCCTACAATGAGCAGTTCTTC. The chain links TRBV6-1 to TRBJ2-1, with TRBD1 matching 8 bases. V shed 4 bases, J shed 0 bases, and the junction held 11 bases outside the gene matches. The V gene's germline CDR1 is MNHNS and CDR2 SASEGT. The CDR3 loop spans 18 amino acids.

The chain joins TRBV9 to TRBJ2-7; D not certain. Germline V gene data show CDR1 as SGDLS and CDR2 as YYNGEE. Trimming shortened V by 0 bases and J by 0 bases, and 7 bases separated the two germline ends. The CDR3 runs 14 residues. CDR3 sequence reads: CASSVAFSSYEQYF. CDR3 DNA: TGTGCCAGCAGCGTAGCTTTTAGCTCCTACGAGCAGTACTTC. Using reference TRBV9 and TRBJ2-7 for the parts outside the CDR3, the full variable domain is DSGVTQTPKHLITATGQRVTLRCSPRSGDLSVYWYQQSLDQGLQFLIQYYNGEERAKGNILERFSAQQFPDLHSELNLSSLELGDSALYFCASSVAFSSYEQYFGPGTRLTVT.

Only a few counts were recorded for this clone. The chain combines TRBV18 with TRBJ1-5; D is uncertain. This CDR3 comprises 17 residues. Germline lookup yields CDR1 KGHSH and CDR2 LQKENI. V was trimmed by 2 bases and J by 4 bases, leaving 18 bases between them. The DNA of the CDR3 is TGTGCCAGCTCACCATTGGCCCCGGGTAGGCTAAATCAGCCCCAGCATTTT. Its protein is CASSPLAPGRLNQPQHF.

As DNA, the CDR3 is TGTGCCAGTAGCTACAAAGATTGGGGCGTAAACGAGCAGTACTTC. Translation gives CASSYKDWGVNEQYF. This chain connects TRBV19 to TRBJ2-7; D may be TRBD1 (5 bases). The germline gives CDR1 LNHDA, CDR2 SQIVND (reference sequence). Trimming pared 6 bases from V and 5 bases from J, leaving 20 bases between. The CDR3 is 15 residues long.

J is TRBJ2-3 and V is TRBV5-1; TRBD1 matches at 12 bases. With V trimmed by 6 bases and J by 6 bases, 11 bases remained unmatched. Germline CDR1 is SGHRS and CDR2 is YFSETQ. The CDR3 loop spans 16 amino acids. CDR3 sequence reads: CASTNGDRGLWDTQYF. CDR3 DNA: TGCGCCAGCACGAACGGGGACAGGGGGCTCTGGGATACGCAGTATTTT.

The gene calls are TRBV14 and TRBJ2-6, with 8 bases aligning to TRBD2. CDR1 SGHDN and CDR2 FVKESK come from the germline V gene. The J segment lost 3 bases and the V segment lost 4 bases, leaving 14 bases of the junction unmatched. CDR3 length: 19 amino acids. CDR3 in DNA: TGTGCCAGCAGCCCGCTCGGGAAGCGGGGGCGAAATGGGGCCAACGTCCTGACTTTC. Amino acids: CASSPLGKRGRNGANVLTF.

The table lists this clone with a few counts. This chain connects TRBV5-1 to TRBJ2-7, with 7 bases that match TRBD1. The germline gives CDR1 SGHRS, CDR2 YFSETQ. V lost 4 bases to trimming and J lost 3 bases; unmatched junction nucleotides: 4. This CDR3 is 13 amino acids long. The chain's CDR3 is CASSKGTVYEQYF. The CDR3 coding sequence is TGCGCCAGCAGCAAGGGGACAGTCTACGAGCAGTACTTC.

In its sample, this clone was seen a few times. V is TRBV28 and J is TRBJ1-2, with D perhaps TRBD1 (5 bases). The CDR3 length is 16 residues. Trimming removed 3 bases from V and 0 bases from J, with 14 bases in between. Germline V gene sequence: CDR1 MDHEN, CDR2 SYDVKM. In DNA, the CDR3 is TGTGCCAGCAGTTTCCCTCCATACAGGCCTAACTATGGCTACACCTTC. This gives the protein CASSFPPYRPNYGYTF.